The T cell receptor beta chain under discussion was sequenced for a study of blood T cell repertoires in COVID-19. Study-wide context: Specimens from acute and convalescent COVID-19 originated in the United States, Italy and Spain.

Authors' analysis steps: For nucleated cells, counts were estimated from reference gene primer amplification. Data came from immunoSEQ multiplex PCR; TCRdb stores just in-frame clones and leaves some out. V and J calls and clone size come straight from that table; D and trimming were deduced from the DNA. The sample has 350,000 to 450,000 clones, roughly 86% seen once. A Seattle source enrolled patients during active infection and followed them longitudinally. The CDR3 runs 15 residues. Deletions cut 6 bases from V and 9 bases from J, with 18 bases between. Germline values: CDR1 MNHEY, CDR2 SVGAGI. The V call is TRBV6-5, the J call TRBJ1-6, with D tentatively TRBD1 (5 bases). The receptor comes from a woman between 55 and 75 years old with COVID-19, enrolled during active disease. Sequencing was done on a sample of peripheral blood. CDR3 DNA sequence: TGTGCCAGCAGAATTGGTATTGGGGGGGGTTCACCCCTCCACTTT. Amino acid sequence: CASRIGIGGGSPLHF.